These 5 T cell receptor beta chains originate from one sample sequenced in a study of siplizumab effects on memory and regulatory T cells. TCRdb's table, derived via immunoSEQ multiplex PCR, lists solely in-frame clones and lacks some. The sample lists some 88,000 clones, just under 90% seen once, with 15% in the top ten. Sequencing was performed on CD4+ T cells sorted from blood. These TCRs come from a human donor in good health.

The chain is built from TRBV19 and TRBJ1-1; weak D call: TRBD1 (5 bases). V was shortened by 1 base and J by 4 bases, with 10 bases between the two germline ends. The CDR3 loop spans 14 amino acids. The germline V gene has CDR1 LNHDA and CDR2 SQIVND (reference sequence). CDR3: CASSIGGRVTEAFF. Written as DNA, the CDR3 is TGTGCCAGTAGTATAGGTGGCAGGGTCACTGAAGCTTTCTTT.

The rearrangement links TRBV5-1 to TRBJ2-1, with TRBD2 matching over 8 bases. The CDR3 loop spans 14 amino acids. J was trimmed by 2 bases and V by 6 bases; bases with no gene match: 4. Germline CDR1 is SGHRS and CDR2 is YFSETQ. The CDR3 is CASKREFTYNEQFF. The CDR3 region has the DNA TGCGCCAGCAAGCGGGAGTTCACCTACAATGAGCAGTTCTTC.

The sample holds one count of this clone. This chain joins TRBV2 and TRBJ2-2; possibly TRBD1 or TRBD2 for D (5 bases each). The CDR3 consists of 14 residues. With 7 bases removed from V and 5 bases from J, the gap between germline ends came to 14 bases. Germline V lookup: CDR1 SNHLY, CDR2 FYNNEI. The CDR3 is CASTGDRLTGELFF. The CDR3 DNA reads TGTGCCAGCACCGGAGACAGACTAACCGGGGAGCTGTTTTTT.

A single count supports this clone. V is TRBV5-6 and J is TRBJ2-2; TRBD2 agrees at 12 bases. CDR1 SGHDT and CDR2 YYEEEE come from the germline V gene. V dropped 4 bases and J dropped 0; count of bases not matched to a gene: 4. The CDR3 has 17 amino acids. The DNA for the CDR3 is TGTGCCAGCAGCCTAGCGGGAGGGCCCCCGAACACCGGGGAGCTGTTTTTT. Its translation is CASSLAGGPPNTGELFF. Combining the CDR3 with reference TRBV5-6 and TRBJ2-2 gives the whole variable domain DAGVTQSPTHLIKTRGQQVTLRCSPKSGHDTVSWYQQALGQGPQFIFQYYEEEERQRGNFPDRFSGHQFPNYSSELNVNALLLGDSALYLCASSLAGGPPNTGELFFGEGSRLTVL.

The CDR3 here is CASRDQGREQYF. DNA of the CDR3: TGCGCCAGCAGGGATCAGGGGAGGGAGCAGTACTTC. This chain uses TRBV10-2 with TRBJ2-7; D may correspond to TRBD1 or TRBD2 (6 bases each). The CDR3 is 12 residues long. Looked up from germline, CDR1 is WSHSY and CDR2 is SAAADI. Trimming took 6 bases from V and 7 from J, leaving 13 bases between them.